The 20 T cell receptor beta chains reported below all come from one sample, sequenced in a study of cytomegalovirus exposure and HLA in healthy donors. Both 60 Vbeta primers and 13 Jbeta primers went into the PCR. TCRdb keeps only in-frame clones here, not all; method: immunoSEQ multiplex PCR. The sample consists of 150,000 to 200,000 clones, roughly 80% of them appearing once. The sequencing sample was made of PBMCs. The receptors originated from a man younger than 30 in good health and CMV-seropositive.

The chain links TRBV29-1 to TRBJ2-1; the D gene is possibly TRBD2 (6 bases). The germline V gene encodes CDR1 SQVTM and CDR2 ANQGSEA. This CDR3 comprises 11 residues. V lost 6 bases, J lost 9 bases, and 12 bases lay in between. CDR3 DNA: TGCAGCGTGACTAGGGGCCCTGAGCAGTTCTTC. Translating it yields CSVTRGPEQFF.

The rearrangement joins TRBV4-1 to TRBJ2-7; 10 bases agree with TRBD1. V gave up 1 base and J gave up 0 bases; unmatched junction bases: 3. Germline CDR1 is MGHRA and CDR2 is YSYEKL. This CDR3 comprises 16 residues. CDR3 residues: CASSQGDRGFSYEQYF. The CDR3 coding sequence is TGCGCCAGCAGCCAAGGGGACAGGGGATTCTCCTACGAGCAGTACTTC.

The gene calls are TRBV19 and TRBJ1-5; possibly TRBD1 for D (5 bases). From germline, CDR1 is LNHDA and CDR2 SQIVND (reference sequence). The CDR3 runs to 15 residues. Trimming took off 3 bases at V and 3 bases at J, with 12 bases between the two ends. The CDR3 DNA reads TGTGCCAGTAGTATCCCCGCAGGGTTCAATCAGCCCCAGCATTTT. It encodes CASSIPAGFNQPQHF.

The chain is built from TRBV5-1 and TRBJ1-6; D is ambiguous. Germline-derived CDR1 and CDR2 are SGHRS and YFSETQ. The V gene lost 0 bases and the J gene lost 7 bases, with 5 bases spanning the gap. The CDR3 sequence is 13 residues long. The CDR3 region has the DNA TGCGCCAGCAGCTTGGAACAGAATTCACCCCTCCACTTT. Translated: CASSLEQNSPLHF.

This chain joins TRBV7-8 and TRBJ2-1; TRBD2 agrees at 16 bases. This CDR3 is 18 amino acids long. Per the germline V gene, CDR1 is SGHVS and CDR2 is FQNEAQ. Trimming at V came to 7 bases and at J to 7 bases, leaving 13 bases not matched to a gene. The CDR3 loop reads CASKAMGLAGGPGNEQFF. CDR3 bases: TGTGCCAGCAAAGCTATGGGACTAGCGGGAGGGCCGGGTAATGAGCAGTTCTTC.

The rearrangement uses TRBV7-9 and TRBJ2-2, with D possibly matching TRBD1 (6 bases). Trimming left V 2 bases short and J 5 bases short, with 9 bases between. The CDR3 length is 14 residues. Germline loops: CDR1 SEHNR, CDR2 FQNEAQ (reference sequence). The CDR3 protein is CASSLQTGTGELFF. In nucleotides, the CDR3 is TGTGCCAGCAGCTTACAGACAGGTACCGGGGAGCTGTTTTTT.

The chain joins TRBV2 to TRBJ2-7; 10 nucleotides match TRBD1. J gave up 5 bases and V 9 bases, and 16 bases lay outside the gene matches. This CDR3 has 16 amino acids. Germline-derived CDR1 and CDR2 are SNHLY and FYNNEI. The CDR3 spells CASRRDRGLIPHEQYF. As DNA, the CDR3 is TGTGCCAGTAGACGGGACAGGGGTTTGATTCCCCACGAGCAGTACTTC. The full variable domain, in which reference TRBV2 and TRBJ2-7 provide the parts outside the CDR3, is EPEVTQTPSHQVTQMGQEVILRCVPISNHLYFYWYRQILGQKVEFLVSFYNNEISEKSEIFDDQFSVERPDGSNFTLKIRSTKLEDSAMYFCASRRDRGLIPHEQYFGPGTRLTVT.

This clone was observed a few times. The genes are TRBV12-5 and TRBJ2-7, with D hard to call. V was pared by 6 bases and J by 6 bases, with 18 bases between. Germline V gene lookup returns CDR1 LGHNT and CDR2 FRNRAP. CDR3 length: 14 amino acids. CDR3 loop: CASGLDLSSGEQYF. In DNA form, the CDR3 reads TGTGCTAGTGGCCTCGATTTATCGTCCGGCGAGCAGTACTTC.

V usage is TRBV2 and J usage is TRBJ2-7, with 7 nucleotides matching TRBD1. CDR1 and CDR2 from the germline V gene are SNHLY and FYNNEI. Unmatched junction bases numbered 7, after V lost 4 bases and J lost 4 bases. The CDR3 extends over 14 amino acids. The DNA of the CDR3 is TGTGCCAGCAGTGGCGGAGGCAGGGGGTACGAGCAGTACTTC. Its translation: CASSGGGRGYEQYF.

J is TRBJ1-1 and V is TRBV19; 8 nucleotides line up with TRBD1. The CDR3 covers 17 residues. Trimming at V came to 5 bases and at J to 0 bases, leaving 11 bases not matched to a gene. Germline CDR1 reads LNHDA; CDR2 reads SQIVND (reference sequence). CDR3 loop: CASSARTGGTMNTEAFF. CDR3 bases: TGTGCCAGTAGTGCACGCACAGGGGGAACAATGAACACTGAAGCTTTCTTT.

This chain joins TRBV29-1 and TRBJ2-1, with D possibly matching TRBD2 (5 bases). The CDR3 is 12 residues long. With 6 bases removed from V and 6 bases from J, the gap between germline ends came to 12 bases. The germline CDR1 and CDR2 sequences are SQVTM and ANQGSEA. CDR3 sequence reads: CSVDGITNEQFF. CDR3 sequence (DNA): TGCAGCGTCGACGGGATAACCAATGAGCAGTTCTTC.

The genes are TRBV27 and TRBJ2-5; possibly TRBD1 for D (6 bases). The CDR3 is 14 amino acids. CDR1 and CDR2 (germline): MNHEY, SMNVEV (reference sequence). V lost 7 bases to trimming and J lost 0 bases, with 12 bases between them. CDR3 amino acids: CASTRRGHQETQYF. The CDR3 region has the DNA TGTGCCAGCACCCGCAGGGGCCACCAAGAGACCCAGTACTTC.

The CDR3 sequence: CASMIGQGIGTQYF. Written as DNA, the CDR3 is TGTGCCAGCATGATAGGACAGGGGATTGGGACCCAGTACTTC. The chain carries TRBV27 and TRBJ2-5; 9 bases map to TRBD1. The CDR3 consists of 14 residues. The V segment lost 7 bases and the J segment 7 bases; nucleotides outside the gene matches: 10. Germline V CDR1 and CDR2: MNHEY, SMNVEV (reference sequence).

As regards this clone: Within the sample, other DNA sequences also encode this same CDR3. The gene calls are TRBV30 and TRBJ2-7; perhaps TRBD2 as D (5 bases). In germline, CDR1 is GTSNPN, CDR2 SVGIG (reference sequence). V was pared by 4 bases and J by 5 bases, with 18 bases between. CDR3 size: 14 residues. The CDR3 protein is CAWTQIGGLDEQYF. CDR3 DNA sequence: TGTGCCTGGACTCAGATCGGCGGGCTCGACGAGCAGTACTTC.

This CDR3 reads CASSTIEGTAYGYTF. The DNA of the CDR3 is TGTGCCAGCAGTACCATTGAGGGGACAGCTTATGGCTACACCTTC. This chain links TRBV6-5 with TRBJ1-2; 7 bases align to TRBD1. With 5 bases clipped from V and 5 bases from J, the junction kept 11 bases outside the gene matches. Germline lookup yields CDR1 MNHEY and CDR2 SVGAGI. The CDR3 consists of 15 residues.

The chain combines TRBV7-9 with TRBJ2-3; D is perhaps TRBD2 (6 bases). V lost 5 bases to trimming and J lost 2 bases, with 11 bases between them. Germline values: CDR1 SEHNR, CDR2 FQNEAQ (reference sequence). The CDR3 loop spans 14 amino acids. CDR3 sequence (DNA): TGTGCCAGCAGCATTGGGGAGGACACAGATACGCAGTATTTT. Protein product: CASSIGEDTDTQYF.

As for this clone: Other DNA sequences within the sample encode an identical CDR3. The rearrangement uses TRBV4-1 and TRBJ1-1; a weak D match, TRBD1 (5 bases). Germline-derived CDR1 and CDR2 are MGHRA and YSYEKL. V was cut by 0 bases and J by 9 bases, with 14 bases left in between. This CDR3 is 14 amino acids long. The CDR3 nucleotides are TGCGCCAGCAGCCAAGATATCGGGGGACTCAAAGCTTTCTTT. It specifies CASSQDIGGLKAFF.

The V gene is TRBV5-1, the J gene TRBJ1-1, with TRBD1 identical over 7 bases. Germline CDR1 reads SGHRS; CDR2 reads YFSETQ. The junction had 5 bases not matched to a gene; V was cut back by 2 bases and J by 1 base. The CDR3 spans 15 residues. The CDR3 spells CASSLWGQQNTEAFF. The CDR3 DNA follows: TGCGCCAGCAGCTTATGGGGACAGCAGAACACTGAAGCTTTCTTT.

The chain employs TRBV11-2 and TRBJ2-5, with 7 bases lining up with TRBD1. CDR1 and CDR2 from the germline V gene are SGHAT and FQNNGV. This CDR3 contains 14 residues. V shed 5 bases, J shed 4 bases, and the junction held 7 bases outside the gene matches. Here the CDR3 reads CASSPTTGTETQYF. DNA of the CDR3: TGTGCCAGCAGCCCGACGACAGGGACAGAGACCCAGTACTTC.

This clone was observed a few times. The V and J genes are TRBV5-1 and TRBJ1-2, with D perhaps matching TRBD1 (5 bases). The CDR3 runs to 13 residues. Germline values: CDR1 SGHRS, CDR2 YFSETQ. The ends were cut back, 0 bases at V and 5 bases at J, with 8 bases in the middle. CDR3 nucleotide sequence: TGCGCCAGCAGCTTGGACGACAGATATGGCTACACCTTC. It encodes CASSLDDRYGYTF.